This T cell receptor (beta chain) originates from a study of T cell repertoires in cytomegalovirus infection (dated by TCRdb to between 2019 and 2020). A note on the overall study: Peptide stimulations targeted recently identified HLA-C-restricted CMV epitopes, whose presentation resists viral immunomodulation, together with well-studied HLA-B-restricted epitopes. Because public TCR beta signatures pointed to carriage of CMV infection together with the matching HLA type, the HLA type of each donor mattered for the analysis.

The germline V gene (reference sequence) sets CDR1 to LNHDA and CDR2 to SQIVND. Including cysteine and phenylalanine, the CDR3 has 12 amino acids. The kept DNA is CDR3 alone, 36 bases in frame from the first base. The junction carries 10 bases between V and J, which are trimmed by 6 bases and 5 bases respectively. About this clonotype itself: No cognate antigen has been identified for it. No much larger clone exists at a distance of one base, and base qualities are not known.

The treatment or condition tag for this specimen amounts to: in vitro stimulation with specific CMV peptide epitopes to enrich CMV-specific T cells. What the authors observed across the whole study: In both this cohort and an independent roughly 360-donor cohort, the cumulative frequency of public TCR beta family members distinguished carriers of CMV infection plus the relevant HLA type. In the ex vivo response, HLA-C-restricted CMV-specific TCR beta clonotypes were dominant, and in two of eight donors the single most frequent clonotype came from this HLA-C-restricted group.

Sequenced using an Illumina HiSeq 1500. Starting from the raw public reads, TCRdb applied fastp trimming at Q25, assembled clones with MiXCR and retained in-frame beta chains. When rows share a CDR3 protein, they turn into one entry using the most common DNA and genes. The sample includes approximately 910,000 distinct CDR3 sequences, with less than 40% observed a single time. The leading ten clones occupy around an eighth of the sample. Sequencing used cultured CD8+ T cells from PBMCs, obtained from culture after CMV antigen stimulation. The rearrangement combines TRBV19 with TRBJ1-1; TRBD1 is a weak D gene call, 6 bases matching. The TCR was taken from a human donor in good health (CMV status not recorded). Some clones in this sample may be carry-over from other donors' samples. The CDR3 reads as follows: CASRTGWTEAFF. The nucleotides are TGTGCCAGTAGGACAGGTTGGACTGAAGCTTTCTTT.